Each of the 26 T cell receptor beta chains below was sequenced from the same sample in a study of blood T cell repertoires in COVID-19. The data were produced by immunoSEQ multiplex PCR, yet TCRdb's version contains in-frame clones alone and is incomplete. The table shows roughly 160,000 clones, with just over 85% occurring only once. Sequenced material: peripheral blood. Receptors originate from a man aged 45-65 years with active or convalescent COVID-19.

This chain joins TRBV5-4 and TRBJ2-2; TRBD2 matches 7 bases. J gave up 6 bases and V 4 bases, and 9 bases lay outside the gene matches. The CDR3 runs to 15 residues. Germline V CDR1 and CDR2: SGHNT, YYREEE (reference sequence). The DNA for the CDR3 is TGTGCCAGCAGCCCATGGACTAGGGCGGCCGGGGAGCTGTTTTTT. As protein: CASSPWTRAAGELFF.

The gene calls are TRBV27 and TRBJ1-6, with 8 bases matching TRBD1. The CDR3 runs 14 residues. Trimming at V came to 5 bases and at J to 7 bases, leaving 4 bases not matched to a gene. Per the germline V gene, CDR1 is MNHEY and CDR2 is SMNVEV (reference sequence). The CDR3 DNA reads TGTGCCAGCAGTGAAGACAGGGGCAATTCACCCCTCCACTTT. It encodes CASSEDRGNSPLHF.

The V and J genes are TRBV19 and TRBJ2-1, with no clear D. The V end lost 5 bases, the J end lost 0 bases, and 11 bases lay between the germline ends. This CDR3 spans 15 amino acids. The germline gives CDR1 LNHDA, CDR2 SQIVND (reference sequence). The CDR3 DNA sequence: TGTGCCAGTAGTGTCTCCCTTAGCTCCTACAATGAGCAGTTCTTC. Translating it yields CASSVSLSSYNEQFF.

This rearrangement joins TRBV7-9 to TRBJ2-5, with 7 positions matching TRBD2. Trimming took 1 base from V and 2 from J; bases not matched to a gene: 16. The length of the CDR3 is 19 residues. The germline V gene has CDR1 SEHNR and CDR2 FQNEAQ (reference sequence). The CDR3 sequence is CASSLVIPPTSPLQETQYF. CDR3 sequence (DNA): TGTGCCAGCAGCTTAGTAATCCCCCCGACTAGCCCGTTGCAAGAGACCCAGTACTTC.

The chain recombines TRBV21-1 with TRBJ2-3; TRBD2, the table's D call, lacks a check against the DNA. TRBV21-1 constitutes a pseudogene. The CDR3 covers 16 residues. The DNA of the CDR3 is TGTGCCAGCTTCTGGAGGGCCTATGTGGGCACAGATACGCAGTATTTT. It codes for CASFWRAYVGTDTQYF.

This rearrangement joins TRBV7-2 to TRBJ2-3, with D tentatively TRBD1 (6 bases). Trimming pared 7 bases from V and 6 bases from J, leaving 8 bases between. CDR1 SGHTA and CDR2 FQGNSA come from the germline V gene. The CDR3 has 11 amino acids. The CDR3 protein is CASNREDTQYF. The CDR3 nucleotides are TGTGCCAGCAACAGGGAGGATACGCAGTATTTT.

The gene calls are TRBV5-1 and TRBJ2-3, with TRBD2 matching 10 bases. Germline V CDR1 and CDR2: SGHRS, YFSETQ. The V gene end was trimmed by 2 bases and the J gene end by 1 base; junction bases not matched to a gene: 1. The CDR3 runs 15 residues. The CDR3 DNA reads TGCGCCAGCAGCTTCGGGACTAGCGGCACAGATACGCAGTATTTT. Its protein is CASSFGTSGTDTQYF.

The gene calls are TRBV15 and TRBJ1-6, with TRBD1 matching over 7 bases. Germline V gene lookup returns CDR1 LNHNV and CDR2 YYDKDF (reference sequence). The CDR3 consists of 17 residues. V was pared by 0 bases and J by 8 bases, with 10 bases of the junction left unmatched. The CDR3 DNA follows: TGTGCCACCAGCAGAGATCTCAAAACCGACAGGGATTCACCCCTCCACTTT. This sequence encodes CATSRDLKTDRDSPLHF.

The chain joins TRBV28 to TRBJ1-5; no clear D. V lost 9 bases and J lost 6, with 18 bases in between. The CDR3 runs 14 residues. The V gene's germline CDR1 is MDHEN and CDR2 SYDVKM. The CDR3 DNA reads as TGTGCCAGTCGCACATATGCCGAGGGTCAGCCCCAGCATTTT. Its protein is CASRTYAEGQPQHF.

The V and J genes are TRBV9 and TRBJ2-3; D gene ambiguous. CDR1 is SGDLS, CDR2 YYNGEE, per germline. There are 13 residues in the CDR3. Trimming shortened V by 0 bases and J by 10 bases, and 12 bases separated the two germline ends. The CDR3 coding sequence is TGTGCCAGCAGCGTAGACCGACATCGTGCGCAGTATTTT. Amino acid sequence: CASSVDRHRAQYF.

The V call is TRBV19, the J call TRBJ1-1; D not certain. Germline V lookup: CDR1 LNHDA, CDR2 SQIVND (reference sequence). CDR3 length: 15 amino acids. V lost 3 bases and J 1 base, leaving 12 bases between the germline ends. The CDR3 is CASSMGGTGNTEAFF. The CDR3 DNA reads TGTGCCAGTAGTATGGGAGGTACGGGGAACACTGAAGCTTTCTTT.

This clone was recorded only once. This chain connects TRBV6-1 to TRBJ1-6; 7 bases line up with TRBD1. Trimming removed 4 bases from V and 6 bases from J; junction bases left unmatched: 9. Germline V gene sequence: CDR1 MNHNS, CDR2 SASEGT. The CDR3 is made up of 16 amino acids. CDR3 bases: TGTGCCAGCAGTGTAACCCGGGACAGAGCTAATTCACCCCTCCACTTT. It is translated as CASSVTRDRANSPLHF.

The chain couples TRBV14 to TRBJ1-2, with unresolved D. This CDR3 is built from 15 residues. Germline lookup yields CDR1 SGHDN and CDR2 FVKESK. V was cut by 4 bases and J by 8 bases, with 20 bases left in between. This chain's CDR3 is CASSPILTAYGGYTF. CDR3 nucleotide sequence: TGTGCCAGCAGCCCCATATTGACCGCCTACGGGGGCTACACCTTC.

J is TRBJ2-7 and V is TRBV7-3; 7 nucleotides match TRBD1. V trimming: 3 bases; J trimming: 3 bases; junction bases outside the gene matches: 5. This CDR3 has 14 amino acids. In germline, CDR1 is SGHTA, CDR2 FQGTGA. The chain's CDR3 is CASSFDRVIYEQYF. CDR3 sequence (DNA): TGTGCCAGCAGCTTCGACAGGGTCATCTACGAGCAGTACTTC.

The rearrangement joins TRBV7-3 to TRBJ2-2, with TRBD1 matching over 8 bases. Per germline, CDR1 SGHTA and CDR2 FQGTGA. The V segment lost 2 bases and the J segment 5 bases; nucleotides outside the gene matches: 7. The CDR3 sequence is 16 residues long. CDR3 DNA: TGTGCCAGCAGCTTATCCGTGACAGGGGAGACCGGGGAGCTGTTTTTT. This gives the protein CASSLSVTGETGELFF.

The chain links TRBV7-9 to TRBJ2-2; D perhaps matches TRBD2 (6 bases). Germline CDR1 and CDR2: SEHNR and FQNEAQ (reference sequence). Trimming took 1 base from V and 4 from J, leaving 10 bases between them. The CDR3 is 15 residues long. The CDR3 DNA is TGTGCCAGCAGCTTAGTAGGGAGGATCACCGGGGAGCTGTTTTTT. This sequence encodes CASSLVGRITGELFF.

This clone was recorded a few times. The chain links TRBV6-5 to TRBJ2-7; possible D gene TRBD2, 7 bases. The V gene's germline CDR1 is MNHEY and CDR2 SVGAGI. V was pared by 8 bases and J by 6 bases, with 11 bases between. CDR3 length equals 11 residues. The CDR3 sequence: CASSRGREQYF. The CDR3 DNA reads as TGTGCCAGCTCGCGGGGGCGCGAGCAGTACTTC.

The chain couples TRBV19 to TRBJ2-1; TRBD1 aligns across 7 bases. Germline-derived CDR1 and CDR2 are LNHDA and SQIVND (reference sequence). The V segment lost 5 bases and the J segment 0 bases; nucleotides outside the gene matches: 4. This CDR3 spans 15 amino acids. This chain's CDR3 is CASSQDRSSYNEQFF. In DNA form, the CDR3 reads TGTGCCAGTAGTCAGGACAGGAGCTCCTACAATGAGCAGTTCTTC.

V is TRBV9 and J is TRBJ2-1, with 7 bases matching TRBD2. The germline gives CDR1 SGDLS, CDR2 YYNGEE. The CDR3 extends over 17 amino acids. Losses at the gene ends were 4 bases for V and 0 bases for J; bases not matched to a gene: 10. The CDR3 DNA follows: TGTGCCAGCAGCCTCCTCCTCGGGAGGACCTCCTACAATGAGCAGTTCTTC. Translation: CASSLLLGRTSYNEQFF.

This clone was detected a few times. V gene TRBV4-2 combines with J gene TRBJ1-2; no clear D gene. The CDR3 extends over 16 amino acids. V was clipped by 0 bases and J by 4 bases, with 15 bases between them. Germline V gene data show CDR1 as LGHNA and CDR2 as YNFKEQ. The CDR3 DNA sequence: TGTGCCAGCAGCCAAGATCCGAGGGAATTTAGCTATGGCTACACCTTC. Protein sequence: CASSQDPREFSYGYTF.

V is TRBV9 and J is TRBJ2-7; 7 nucleotides align to TRBD2. Losses at the gene ends were 2 bases for V and 0 bases for J; bases not matched to a gene: 11. The CDR3 is 17 residues long. The germline V gene encodes CDR1 SGDLS and CDR2 YYNGEE. The CDR3 nucleotides read TGTGCCAGCAGCGTTCAGGCCTCAGCGGGATCCTCCTACGAGCAGTACTTC. Translated, it gives CASSVQASAGSSYEQYF.

The table lists this clone with a count of one. The genes are TRBV6-2 or TRBV6-3 and TRBJ1-1; possible D gene TRBD1, 5 bases. CDR3 length equals 14 residues. Trimming stripped 5 bases from V and 1 base from J, with 11 bases between. CDR1 and CDR2 from the germline V gene are MNHEY and SVGEGT. In nucleotides, the CDR3 is TGTGCCAGCAGTCCCATCAGGGAGAACACTGAAGCTTTCTTT. This translates into CASSPIRENTEAFF.

The CDR3 DNA is TGTGCCAGCAGCTTAGGTAGGGGGCGACGTGTGGGCGGGGAGCTGTTTTTT. Residues: CASSLGRGRRVGGELFF. V and J are TRBV11-3 and TRBJ2-2; 7 nucleotides line up with TRBD1. This CDR3 is 17 amino acids long. Germline trimming cut 1 base from V and 7 bases from J; bases unmatched to any gene: 12. Germline values: CDR1 SGHNT, CDR2 YENEEA.

The CDR3 DNA is TGTGCCACCAAAGCGGGTTCGTTCGGCTACACCTTC. Translated, it gives CATKAGSFGYTF. This chain joins TRBV19 and TRBJ1-2; no clear D gene. CDR3 length: 12 amino acids. Germline V lookup: CDR1 LNHDA, CDR2 SQIVND (reference sequence). V lost 10 bases to trimming and J lost 8 bases, with 17 bases between them.

The rearrangement uses TRBV6-2 or TRBV6-3 and TRBJ2-5, with TRBD2 matching over 8 bases. Germline V CDR1 and CDR2: MNHEY, SVGEGT. The CDR3 runs to 15 residues. V dropped 5 bases and J dropped 2; count of bases not matched to a gene: 7. The CDR3 nucleotides read TGTGCCAGCAGTACCCAAACTAGCGGACAAGAGACCCAGTACTTC. Protein product: CASSTQTSGQETQYF.

CDR3 nucleotide sequence: TGCGCCAGCAGCCAAGATCCGGTCGGGGAGCTGTTTTTT. It codes for CASSQDPVGELFF. This rearrangement joins TRBV4-1 to TRBJ2-2, with D unresolved. This CDR3 has 13 amino acids. Germline CDR1 is MGHRA and CDR2 is YSYEKL. V was cut by 0 bases and J by 7 bases, with 6 bases left in between.